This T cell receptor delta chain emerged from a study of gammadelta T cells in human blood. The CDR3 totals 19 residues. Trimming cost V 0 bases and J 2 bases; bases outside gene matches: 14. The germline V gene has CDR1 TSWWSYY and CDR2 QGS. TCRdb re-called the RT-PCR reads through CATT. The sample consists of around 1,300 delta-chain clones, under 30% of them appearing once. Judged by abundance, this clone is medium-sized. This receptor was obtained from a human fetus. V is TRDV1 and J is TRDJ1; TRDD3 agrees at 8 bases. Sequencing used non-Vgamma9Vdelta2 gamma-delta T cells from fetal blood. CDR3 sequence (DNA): TGTGCTCTTGGGGAACTGATTTGGACGCTGGGGGACCTTACCGATAAACTCATCTTT. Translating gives CALGELIWTLGDLTDKLIF.